A single sample is the source of the 5 T cell receptor beta chains below, sequenced in a study of T cell repertoires in cytomegalovirus infection. For these TCRs, the target antigens are not known. One entry per CDR3 protein, called by TCRdb with MiXCR from the reads. The table lists roughly 49,000 distinct CDR3 sequences, approximately 22% of them singletons. The sequencing input was PBMCs, sequenced either directly or after in vitro stimulation (not recorded which). The receptors were sampled from a human donor in good health (CMV status not recorded). Some clones in this sample may be carry-over from other donors' samples.

This clonotype was seen repeatedly, ten times or more. The CDR3 is CASSDSDRGIDSYNSPLHF. CDR3 DNA: TGTGCCAGCAGCGATTCGGACAGGGGGATCGACTCCTATAATTCACCCCTCCACTTT. This chain connects TRBV5-6 to TRBJ1-6; 10 bases are a match to TRBD1. The CDR3 is 19 residues long. The trim removed 4 bases at V and 0 bases at J, leaving 10 bases unmatched. Germline V gives CDR1 SGHDT, CDR2 YYEEEE. Combining the CDR3 with reference TRBV5-6 and TRBJ1-6 gives the whole variable domain DAGVTQSPTHLIKTRGQQVTLRCSPKSGHDTVSWYQQALGQGPQFIFQYYEEEERQRGNFPDRFSGHQFPNYSSELNVNALLLGDSALYLCASSDSDRGIDSYNSPLHFGNGTRLTVT.

This clonotype is medium-sized (0.01 to 0.1%) by share. The rearrangement links TRBV7-9 to TRBJ2-7, with 8 bases fitting TRBD1. CDR3 size: 15 residues. Germline lookup yields CDR1 SEHNR and CDR2 FQNEAQ (reference sequence). The V gene end was trimmed by 1 base and the J gene end by 1 base; junction bases not matched to a gene: 3. In nucleotides, the CDR3 is TGTGCCAGCAGCTTAGGATGGGACAGGTCCTACGAGCAGTACTTC. Translated, it gives CASSLGWDRSYEQYF.

This clonotype was counted at least ten times. J is TRBJ1-1 and V is TRBV7-2; D is unclear. CDR1 is SGHTA, CDR2 FQGNSA, per germline. Trimming removed 5 bases at V and 0 bases at J, with 10 bases between. This CDR3 comprises 14 residues. Here the CDR3 DNA reads TGTGCCAGCAGCCTGCTAGGTTTGAACACTGAAGCTTTCTTT. This translates into CASSLLGLNTEAFF.

Only a few counts were recorded for this clonotype. J is TRBJ2-2 and V is TRBV10-2; D not resolved. Germline V gene data show CDR1 as WSHSY and CDR2 as SAAADI. The CDR3 spans 16 residues. Between the trimmed V and J ends, which lost 0 bases and 7 bases, there was a span of 15 bases. The CDR3 reads CASSESRVPTDGELFF. CDR3 bases: TGCGCCAGCAGTGAGTCGAGAGTACCTACTGACGGGGAGCTGTTTTTT.

The J gene is TRBJ2-1, the V gene TRBV20-1; weak D call: TRBD1 (6 bases). Germline CDR1 reads DFQATT; CDR2 reads SNEGSKA (reference sequence). The CDR3 runs 12 residues. Trimming cost V 5 bases and J 6 bases, with 11 bases left between them. CDR3 in amino acids: CSAATGPNEQFF. DNA of the CDR3: TGCAGTGCTGCCACAGGGCCCAATGAGCAGTTCTTC.